The next 22 T cell receptor beta chains were all read from a single sample in a study of breast tumors, draining lymph nodes, adjacent tissues. Axillary draining lymph nodes of breast cancer patients supplied the node samples. MiXCR, run by TCRdb on the multiplex PCR reads, gives a single entry per CDR3 protein. This sample has nearly 110,000 distinct CDR3 sequences, with around 30% found just once. Source material: axillary lymph node tissue. All receptors come from a female donor with breast cancer. Some clones in this sample may be carry-over from other donors' samples.

This clonotype was observed at least ten times. The J gene is TRBJ2-3, the V gene TRBV9; D is possibly TRBD2 (5 bases). The V and J ends lost 0 bases and 2 bases respectively, with 16 bases between them. CDR3 length equals 17 residues. CDR1 SGDLS and CDR2 YYNGEE come from the germline V gene. The CDR3 protein is CASSVVPTGGTTDTQYF. DNA of the CDR3: TGTGCCAGCAGCGTAGTCCCAACTGGAGGAACCACAGATACGCAGTATTTT.

This clonotype occurred a few times. This may be a read error: a much more frequent sequence differs by one nucleotide. This CDR3 fails to terminate in the conserved phenylalanine or tryptophan, so it likely reflects a read error. CDR3 bases: TGTGCCAGCAGTTATCAGGGACGTCAGCCCCAGCATCTT. Protein sequence: CASSYQGRQPQHL. This rearrangement joins TRBV6-5 to TRBJ1-5, with a tentative D call TRBD1 (5 bases). The germline V and J ends were trimmed by 3 bases and 6 bases, with 9 bases remaining between them. There are 13 residues in the CDR3. Per germline, CDR1 MNHEY and CDR2 SVGAGI.

This clonotype occurred many times. The chain uses TRBV11-2 and TRBJ1-2; D possibly corresponds to TRBD1 (6 bases). CDR3 length equals 14 residues. Germline loops: CDR1 SGHAT, CDR2 FQNNGV. Trimming took 5 bases from V and 2 from J, leaving 12 bases between them. The CDR3 DNA reads TGTGCCAGCAGCCTTACAGGGTCCAACTATGGCTACACCTTC. Translated, it gives CASSLTGSNYGYTF.

The table lists this clonotype with many counts. This chain connects TRBV9 to TRBJ2-1; tentatively, D is TRBD1 or TRBD2 (5 bases each). From germline, CDR1 is SGDLS and CDR2 YYNGEE. The CDR3 runs 14 residues. Trimming stripped 0 bases from V and 8 bases from J, with 12 bases between. The CDR3 loop reads CASSVGGVTYEQFF. CDR3 DNA sequence: TGTGCCAGCAGCGTAGGAGGGGTTACTTATGAGCAGTTCTTC. The complete variable domain, with remaining parts taken from reference TRBV9 and TRBJ2-1, reads DSGVTQTPKHLITATGQRVTLRCSPRSGDLSVYWYQQSLDQGLQFLIQYYNGEERAKGNILERFSAQQFPDLHSELNLSSLELGDSALYFCASSVGGVTYEQFFGPGTRLTVL.

This clonotype was seen at least ten times. V gene TRBV29-1 combines with J gene TRBJ1-2; D is uncertain. The CDR3 contains 11 residues. The germline gives CDR1 SQVTM, CDR2 ANQGSEA. The V gene lost 6 bases and the J gene lost 6 bases, with 11 bases spanning the gap. CDR3 sequence reads: CSVLGLNGYTF. DNA of the CDR3: TGCAGCGTCCTAGGGCTCAATGGCTACACCTTC. Variable domain in full (rest from reference TRBV29-1 and TRBJ1-2): SAVISQKPSRDICQRGTSLTIQCQVDSQVTMMFWYRQQPGQSLTLIATANQGSEATYESGFVIDKFPISRPNLTFSTLTVSNMSPEDSSIYLCSVLGLNGYTFGSGTRLTVV.

This clonotype was counted a single time. V gene TRBV11-3 combines with J gene TRBJ1-6; maybe TRBD1 (5 bases). CDR1 is SGHNT and CDR2 is YENEEA in the germline V gene. Trimming removed 5 bases at V and 8 bases at J, with 22 bases between. The CDR3 runs to 17 residues. In nucleotides, the CDR3 is TGTGCCAGCAGCCACCTAATTGGGATTGGCAGGGATTCACCCCTCCACTTT. It is translated as CASSHLIGIGRDSPLHF.

This clonotype has a count of ten or more. In DNA form, the CDR3 reads TGTGCCAGCAGGGGCACAGATAATCAGCCCCAGCATTTT. Translating it yields CASRGTDNQPQHF. The chain employs TRBV6-5 and TRBJ1-5, with no clear D. Germline CDR1 reads MNHEY; CDR2 reads SVGAGI. Trimming removed 6 bases at V and 4 bases at J, with 10 bases between. The CDR3 consists of 13 residues.

This clonotype has at least ten counts. The junction does not match germline at one end; this may be a read error. In DNA form, the CDR3 reads TGCAGTGCTAGATCTTCATTTTTC. This sequence encodes CSARSSFF. The genes are TRBV20-1 and TRBJ2-6; D gene uncertain. CDR3 length equals 8 residues. Germline V gene sequence: CDR1 DFQATT, CDR2 SNEGSKA (reference sequence).

This chain joins TRBV20-1 and TRBJ2-1; D unclear. Trimming stripped 0 bases from V and 5 bases from J, with 23 bases between. The CDR3 spans 18 residues. In germline, CDR1 is DFQATT, CDR2 SNEGSKA (reference sequence). This CDR3 reads CSARDFFPGAGLNNEQFF. The CDR3 coding sequence is TGCAGTGCTAGAGATTTTTTTCCGGGCGCCGGATTGAACAATGAGCAGTTCTTC.

In its sample, this clonotype was seen many times. The chain is built from TRBV18 and TRBJ1-2, with 11 bases lining up with TRBD1. CDR3 length: 17 residues. Germline lookup yields CDR1 KGHSH and CDR2 LQKENI. V shed 0 bases, J shed 4 bases, and the junction held 7 bases outside the gene matches. The CDR3 DNA is TGTGCCAGCTCACCACCGCGGACAGGGGGCGATGTCTATGGCTACACCTTC. Translation gives CASSPPRTGGDVYGYTF.

The DNA of the CDR3 is TGTGCCAGCAGTGAAGCGCGGCAGGGAAATTCACCCCTCCACTTT. It codes for CASSEARQGNSPLHF. This chain connects TRBV2 to TRBJ1-6; possibly TRBD1 for D (5 bases). Trimming removed 0 bases from V and 7 bases from J, with 10 bases in between. This CDR3 is 15 amino acids long. Germline lookup yields CDR1 SNHLY and CDR2 FYNNEI.

The table lists this clonotype with many counts. The rearrangement links TRBV7-3 to TRBJ2-1, with TRBD2 identical over 10 bases. The length of the CDR3 is 18 residues. Germline CDR1 is SGHTA and CDR2 is FQGTGA. Germline trimming cut 0 bases from V and 2 bases from J; bases unmatched to any gene: 7. CDR3 amino acids: CASSLTAGGPSAYNEQFF. In nucleotides, the CDR3 is TGTGCCAGCAGCTTAACAGCGGGAGGGCCCTCCGCCTACAATGAGCAGTTCTTC.

This clonotype was seen at least ten times. This sequence joins TRBV12-3 or TRBV12-4 and TRBJ1-2; D call uncertain. The CDR3 is made up of 13 amino acids. The V end was cut by 5 bases, the J end by 7 bases, with 14 bases between. CDR3 bases: TGTGCCAGCAGTACCCGAGTGGGAAGTGGCTACACCTTC. Protein sequence: CASSTRVGSGYTF.

This clonotype was detected a few times. V gene TRBV6-5 combines with J gene TRBJ1-6; tentative D call: TRBD1 (6 bases). V lost 5 bases and J 8 bases, leaving 16 bases between the germline ends. Germline loops: CDR1 MNHEY, CDR2 SVGAGI. The CDR3 length is 15 residues. The CDR3: CASSPTTGTDSPLHF. The CDR3 DNA sequence: TGTGCCAGCAGTCCTACTACAGGGACGGATTCACCCCTCCACTTT.

This clonotype was observed at least ten times. The CDR3 nucleotides are TGCAGCGCCGACGGAGCAACTAATGAAAAACTGTTTTTT. It encodes CSADGATNEKLFF. This chain joins TRBV29-1 and TRBJ1-4; D remains unclear. V shed 7 bases and J shed 0 bases, with 9 bases lying between them. CDR1 is SQVTM, CDR2 ANQGSEA, per germline. There are 13 residues in the CDR3.

This clonotype was detected many times. CDR3 sequence reads: CASSAVARGSLQPQHF. CDR3 DNA sequence: TGTGCCAGCAGTGCTGTTGCCAGGGGGAGCCTTCAGCCCCAGCATTTT. The chain combines TRBV2 with TRBJ1-5; 7 bases map to TRBD1. Germline V gene data show CDR1 as SNHLY and CDR2 as FYNNEI. V lost 4 bases, J lost 6 bases, and 12 bases stayed unmatched. The CDR3 covers 16 residues.

V usage is TRBV10-3 and J usage is TRBJ2-3; D perhaps matches TRBD2 (5 bases). CDR1 and CDR2 from the germline V gene are ENHRY and SYGVKD. Trimming cost V 6 bases and J 6 bases, with 7 bases left between them. The CDR3 spans 11 residues. The CDR3 region is CAIRAGDTQYF. The CDR3 nucleotides read TGTGCCATCAGGGCGGGCGATACGCAGTATTTT.

The table lists this clonotype with many counts. The J gene is TRBJ2-7, the V gene TRBV13, with a weak D call TRBD2 (5 bases). Trimming stripped 5 bases from V and 0 bases from J, with 11 bases between. Germline values: CDR1 PRHDT, CDR2 FYEKMQ (reference sequence). The CDR3 loop spans 14 amino acids. The CDR3 spells CASSTTGSSYEQYF. CDR3 nucleotides: TGTGCCAGCAGCACCACGGGGAGCTCCTACGAGCAGTACTTC.

This chain joins TRBV9 and TRBJ2-3; 9 nucleotides align to TRBD1. Germline CDR1 is SGDLS and CDR2 is YYNGEE. V lost 2 bases, J lost 0 bases, and 4 bases stayed unmatched. The CDR3 loop spans 16 amino acids. CDR3 loop: CASSVTGTGSTDTQYF. The CDR3 DNA reads as TGTGCCAGCAGCGTTACCGGGACAGGGAGCACAGATACGCAGTATTTT.

This clonotype has ten or more counts. The chain links TRBV12-3 or TRBV12-4 to TRBJ1-4, with 10 bases identical to TRBD1. The CDR3 has 14 residues. The J segment lost 5 bases and the V segment lost 7 bases, leaving 4 bases of the junction unmatched. The CDR3 reads CASTSDRGNEKLFF. In DNA form, the CDR3 reads TGTGCCAGCACTTCGGACAGGGGGAATGAAAAACTGTTTTTT.

This clonotype occurred a few times. A much larger clone differs from this one at a single base, so this may be a read error. For the CDR3, the DNA is TGTGCCAGCAGTTACTCGGGGATTCAGGCTAATGAAGAACTGTTTTTT. Its translation: CASSYSGIQANEELFF. V and J are TRBV6-5 and TRBJ1-4; D is ambiguous. Per the germline V gene, CDR1 is MNHEY and CDR2 is SVGAGI. The length of the CDR3 is 16 residues.

This clonotype was counted many times. The chain recombines TRBV4-2 with TRBJ1-2; TRBD1 is a possible D gene (5 bases). CDR3 size: 14 residues. Germline CDR1 LGHNA, CDR2 YNFKEQ. V shed 0 bases and J shed 8 bases, with 13 bases lying between them. For the CDR3, the DNA is TGTGCCAGCAGCCAAGATCAAGGGGCTGGGGGCTACACCTTC. Its translation is CASSQDQGAGGYTF.